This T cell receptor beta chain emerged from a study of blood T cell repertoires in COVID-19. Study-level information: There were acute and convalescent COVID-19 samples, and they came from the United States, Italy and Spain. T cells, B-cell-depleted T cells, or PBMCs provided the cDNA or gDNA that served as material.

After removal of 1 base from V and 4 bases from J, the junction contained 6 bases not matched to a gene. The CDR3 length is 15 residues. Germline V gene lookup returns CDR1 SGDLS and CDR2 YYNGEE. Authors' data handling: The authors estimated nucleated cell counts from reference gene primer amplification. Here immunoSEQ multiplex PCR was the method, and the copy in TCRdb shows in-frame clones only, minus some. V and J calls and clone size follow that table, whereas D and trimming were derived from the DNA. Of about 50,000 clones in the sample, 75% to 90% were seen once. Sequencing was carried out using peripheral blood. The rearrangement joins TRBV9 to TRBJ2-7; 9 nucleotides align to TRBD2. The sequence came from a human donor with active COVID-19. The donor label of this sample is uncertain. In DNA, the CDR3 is TGTGCCAGCAGCGTAACAGCGGGAGGTACTTACGAGCAGTACTTC. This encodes CASSVTAGGTYEQYF.